The present TCR beta chain was sequenced within a study of shared clonotypes between healthy human individuals. Clones were sequenced by immunoSEQ multiplex PCR, and TCRdb holds only the in-frame ones, with some missing. Among roughly 2.5 million clones listed, just over 90% were seen once. The germline V gene has CDR1 SGDLS and CDR2 YYNGEE. V was shortened by 4 bases and J by 4 bases, with 8 bases between the two germline ends. This CDR3 is 13 amino acids long. Material for sequencing was naive CD4+ T cells sorted from blood. Described subset: CD45RA+ positively selected. V usage is TRBV9 and J usage is TRBJ2-2, with D uncertain. This clonotype was obtained from a young man in good health. CDR3 sequence reads: CASSPSPTGELFF. CDR3 DNA sequence: TGTGCCAGCAGCCCCTCGCCCACCGGGGAGCTGTTTTTT.